Each of the 16 T cell receptor beta chains below was sequenced from the same sample in a study of T cells after yellow fever vaccination. TCRdb re-derived calls from the 5' RACE reads in MiXCR, one entry per CDR3 protein. Seen here are under 300,000 distinct CDR3 sequences, less than 9% observed once, and the top ten hold 0.85%. The specimen comprised CD4+ T cells sorted from PBMCs, sampled 15 days after the yellow fever booster vaccination. The receptors stem from a man aged 30 to 39 who received the YFV17D yellow fever vaccine.

A few counts support this clonotype. The V and J genes are TRBV7-6 and TRBJ2-1; 7 bases are a match to TRBD1. V lost 3 bases to trimming and J lost 11 bases; unmatched junction nucleotides: 4. Germline V lookup: CDR1 SGHVS, CDR2 FNYEAQ. This CDR3 has 12 amino acids. This CDR3 is CASSFSTGQQFF. The CDR3 DNA reads TGTGCCAGCAGCTTCTCGACAGGGCAGCAGTTCTTC.

The sample holds many counts of this clonotype. J is TRBJ2-2 and V is TRBV3-1; 9 bases are a match to TRBD2. The CDR3 sequence is 15 residues long. CDR1 LGHDT and CDR2 YNNKEL come from the germline V gene (reference sequence). J was trimmed by 2 bases and V by 6 bases; bases with no gene match: 4. CDR3 sequence reads: CASRLLAGNTGELFF. The CDR3 DNA follows: TGTGCCAGCAGACTACTAGCGGGTAACACCGGGGAGCTGTTTTTT.

This clonotype was found many times. This chain links TRBV11-2 with TRBJ2-1; unclear D gene. The germline V gene encodes CDR1 SGHAT and CDR2 FQNNGV. Trimming stripped 8 bases from V and 2 bases from J, with 10 bases between. CDR3 size: 13 residues. CDR3 region: CASSFTAYNEQFF. The CDR3 DNA sequence: TGTGCCAGCTCGTTTACGGCCTACAATGAGCAGTTCTTC.

This clonotype was seen many times. The rearrangement links TRBV14 to TRBJ2-7; no clear D. The CDR3 spans 15 residues. V was cut by 1 base and J by 0 bases, with 10 bases left in between. Germline values: CDR1 SGHDN, CDR2 FVKESK. CDR3 sequence: CASSQVGSSSYEQYF. The CDR3 DNA is TGTGCCAGCAGCCAAGTAGGCAGCAGCTCCTACGAGCAGTACTTC.

At least ten counts were recorded for this clonotype. The chain employs TRBV28 and TRBJ2-7, with 16 nucleotides matching TRBD2. Germline loops: CDR1 MDHEN, CDR2 SYDVKM. V shed 5 bases and J 3 bases; nucleotides not matched to a gene: 7. The CDR3 is made up of 17 amino acids. The CDR3: CASSGPGLAGGYYEQYF. The DNA for the CDR3 is TGTGCCAGCAGTGGACCGGGACTAGCGGGAGGGTACTACGAGCAGTACTTC.

The chain has TRBV4-3 and TRBJ1-1; D unresolved. The CDR3 has 14 residues. V dropped 1 base and J dropped 4 bases, with 10 bases sitting between them. From germline, CDR1 is LGHNA and CDR2 YSLEER. The CDR3 spells CASSQVGFATEAFF. In nucleotides, the CDR3 is TGCGCCAGCAGCCAAGTGGGGTTTGCCACTGAAGCTTTCTTT.

This clonotype was found a few times. CDR3 sequence reads: CASTLGTEAFF. For the CDR3, the DNA is TGTGCCAGCACCTTAGGGACTGAAGCTTTCTTT. The chain uses TRBV14 and TRBJ1-1; D is uncertain. The CDR3 runs to 11 residues. Between the trimmed V and J ends, which lost 7 bases and 5 bases, there was a span of 8 bases. Looked up from germline, CDR1 is SGHDN and CDR2 is FVKESK. The full variable domain, in which reference TRBV14 and TRBJ1-1 provide the parts outside the CDR3, is EAGVTQFPSHSVIEKGQTVTLRCDPISGHDNLYWYRRVMGKEIKFLLHFVKESKQDESGMPNNRFLAERTGGTYSTLKVQPAELEDSGVYFCASTLGTEAFFGQGTRLTVV.

This clonotype showed up just a few times. The rearrangement uses TRBV15 and TRBJ2-7; D gene ambiguous. The V end lost 5 bases, the J end lost 6 bases, and 14 bases lay between the germline ends. Germline CDR1 and CDR2: LNHNV and YYDKDF (reference sequence). The CDR3 runs 13 residues. Here the CDR3 DNA reads TGTGCCACCAGCTTTGGCGTAGGTCGCGAGCAGTACTTC. Amino acid sequence: CATSFGVGREQYF.

This clonotype was counted between two and nine times. This chain connects TRBV7-9 to TRBJ2-2, with unresolved D. V was cut by 5 bases and J by 3 bases, with 10 bases left in between. The CDR3 consists of 14 residues. Germline CDR1 reads SEHNR; CDR2 reads FQNEAQ (reference sequence). CDR3 DNA sequence: TGTGCCAGCAGCCCGACGGGCGACACCGGGGAGCTGTTTTTT. This gives the protein CASSPTGDTGELFF.

This clonotype has more than one count but fewer than ten. The chain joins TRBV20-1 to TRBJ1-5; the D is unclear. The CDR3 spans 16 residues. In germline, CDR1 is DFQATT, CDR2 SNEGSKA (reference sequence). The ends were cut back, 0 bases at V and 2 bases at J, with 14 bases in the middle. The CDR3, as DNA: TGCAGTGCTAGAGAAAGGCCCAAGGAGGGCAATCAGCCCCAGCATTTT. Amino acid sequence: CSARERPKEGNQPQHF.

The chain joins TRBV11-2 to TRBJ2-1, with 12 bases identical to TRBD2. Losses at the gene ends were 1 base for V and 8 bases for J; bases not matched to a gene: 9. CDR3 length equals 17 residues. Germline-derived CDR1 and CDR2 are SGHAT and FQNNGV. CDR3 in amino acids: CASSLVPTSGSLDEQFF. The CDR3 DNA is TGTGCCAGCAGCTTAGTTCCGACTAGCGGGAGCTTGGATGAGCAGTTCTTC.

This chain joins TRBV7-7 and TRBJ2-6, with a tentative D call TRBD2 (7 bases). Trimming pared 3 bases from V and 4 bases from J, leaving 16 bases between. Germline V CDR1 and CDR2: SSHAT, FNYEAQ (reference sequence). The CDR3 totals 17 residues. The CDR3 sequence is CASSFPRGGAGANVLTF. CDR3 coding DNA: TGTGCCAGCAGCTTTCCCCGAGGGGGGGCCGGGGCCAACGTCCTGACTTTC.

This clonotype was seen a few times. The rearrangement joins TRBV24-1 to TRBJ2-1, with TRBD1 identical over 7 bases. The CDR3 is 14 residues long. J was trimmed by 5 bases and V by 8 bases; bases with no gene match: 8. Germline V gives CDR1 KGHDR, CDR2 SFDVKD. CDR3 nucleotide sequence: TGTGCCACCAACCAGGGGGTAAACGACAATGAGCAGTTCTTC. Encoded protein: CATNQGVNDNEQFF.

This clonotype occurred many times. The CDR3 DNA sequence: TGCAGTGCTAGATTGGCAGCCCCTGTGGCTTTCTTT. This sequence encodes CSARLAAPVAFF. The rearrangement joins TRBV20-1 to TRBJ1-1; D gene unclear. Trimming cost V 2 bases and J 11 bases, with 15 bases left between them. The CDR3 runs 12 residues. Per germline, CDR1 DFQATT and CDR2 SNEGSKA (reference sequence).

This clonotype was observed a few times. This chain joins TRBV5-1 and TRBJ1-6; D remains ambiguous. V was pared by 3 bases and J by 10 bases, with 11 bases between. Germline CDR1 SGHRS, CDR2 YFSETQ. This CDR3 comprises 13 residues. The CDR3 DNA reads as TGCGCCAGCAGCTCACAAGACCGGTCACCCCTCCACTTT. It yields the protein CASSSQDRSPLHF.

This clonotype came up many times. V gene TRBV29-1 combines with J gene TRBJ2-7; D may be TRBD2 (7 bases). Deletions cut 6 bases from V and 2 bases from J, with 11 bases between. The CDR3 loop spans 12 amino acids. Germline V lookup: CDR1 SQVTM, CDR2 ANQGSEA. CDR3 bases: TGCAGCGTGGGGGGGGGCACCTACGAGCAGTACTTC. Amino acids: CSVGGGTYEQYF.